These 8 T cell receptor beta chains originate from one sample sequenced in a study of T cell repertoires in cytomegalovirus infection. TCRdb itself ran the reads through MiXCR, one entry per CDR3 protein. The sample lists approximately 100,000 distinct CDR3 sequences; more than 20% were seen once. Sequenced: CD8+ T cells from PBMCs. These receptor sequences come from a human donor in good health (CMV status not recorded). Some clones in this sample may be carry-over from other donors' samples.

This clonotype was found many times. This chain uses TRBV7-9 with TRBJ2-7; perhaps D is TRBD1 or TRBD2 (5 bases each). CDR3 length: 14 residues. Looked up from germline, CDR1 is SEHNR and CDR2 is FQNEAQ (reference sequence). V was cut by 0 bases and J by 3 bases, with 9 bases left in between. In nucleotides, the CDR3 is TGTGCCAGCAGCTTAGCCGGGGCGGTCTACGAGCAGTACTTC. Translating gives CASSLAGAVYEQYF.

A note on this clonotype: Lacking the conserved final phenylalanine or tryptophan, this CDR3 likely reflects a read error. V is TRBV5-1 and J is TRBJ2-7; D could derive from TRBD1 or TRBD2 (6 bases each). V dropped 5 bases and J dropped 1 base, with 16 bases sitting between them. The CDR3 totals 15 residues. The germline gives CDR1 SGHRS, CDR2 YFSETQ. The CDR3 DNA reads TGCGCCAGCAGGCGAAGAAGGGGGGCTTCCTACGAGCAGTACCTC. It yields the protein CASRRRRGASYEQYL.

This clonotype was counted only a few times. This sequence joins TRBV11-2 and TRBJ2-1; the match to TRBD1 covers 8 bases. The CDR3 runs 16 residues. J gave up 2 bases and V 3 bases, and 6 bases lay outside the gene matches. CDR1 and CDR2 from the germline V gene are SGHAT and FQNNGV. CDR3 DNA: TGTGCCAGCAGCTTCCGGACAGGGAAGCCCTACAATGAGCAGTTCTTC. Translation gives CASSFRTGKPYNEQFF.

At least ten counts were recorded for this clonotype. The chain is built from TRBV7-2 and TRBJ2-1; no firm D call. Germline V gene sequence: CDR1 SGHTA, CDR2 FQGNSA. The germline V and J ends were trimmed by 5 bases and 7 bases, with 9 bases remaining between them. The CDR3 extends over 12 amino acids. The CDR3 loop is CASSGRVNEQFF. Here the CDR3 DNA reads TGTGCCAGCAGCGGCCGAGTAAATGAGCAGTTCTTC.

The chain couples TRBV7-9 to TRBJ2-5, with D maybe TRBD1 (6 bases). This CDR3 is built from 14 residues. Trimming removed 5 bases from V and 5 bases from J, with 15 bases in between. Germline CDR1 is SEHNR and CDR2 is FQNEAQ (reference sequence). CDR3 DNA: TGTGCCAGCAGCGCCAGGGGTGGCGTGGAGACCCAGTACTTC. Encoded protein: CASSARGGVETQYF.

J is TRBJ2-7 and V is TRBV5-4; 7 bases match TRBD2. This CDR3 comprises 13 residues. Unmatched junction bases numbered 5, after V lost 2 bases and J lost 6 bases. Germline values: CDR1 SGHNT, CDR2 YYREEE (reference sequence). CDR3 sequence (DNA): TGTGCCAGCAGCTTCTCAACGGGGGGCGAGCAGTACTTC. Its protein is CASSFSTGGEQYF.

This clonotype was seen more than once but under ten times. This chain connects TRBV12-3 or TRBV12-4 to TRBJ2-7; D unresolved. Trimming pared 3 bases from V and 7 bases from J, leaving 13 bases between. The CDR3 consists of 13 residues. CDR3 residues: CASSFTPDAEQYF. In DNA form, the CDR3 reads TGTGCCAGCAGTTTTACCCCGGACGCGGAGCAGTACTTC.

This clonotype showed up many times. V usage is TRBV11-1 and J usage is TRBJ2-7, with a weak D call TRBD2 (6 bases). V was pared by 5 bases and J by 0 bases, with 11 bases between. Germline V gene sequence: CDR1 SGHAT, CDR2 FQDESV (reference sequence). CDR3 length: 14 amino acids. The CDR3 sequence: CASSVGGDSYEQYF. The CDR3 DNA sequence: TGTGCCAGCAGCGTCGGGGGAGACTCCTACGAGCAGTACTTC.